This T cell receptor beta chain was obtained from a study of patients and donors after allogeneic stem cell transplantation (dated by TCRdb to between 2020 and 2021). The library was built by means of RT-PCR. This sample was sequenced with a NextSeq 550. The public reads were reanalyzed by TCRdb: fastp trimming at Q25, MiXCR alignment, in-frame beta chains only. Identical CDR3 protein sequences are pooled into one entry, listed with their most common genes and DNA. Within this sample are 800,000 to 1,000,000 distinct CDR3 sequences, with about 20% of them counted one time only. The ten largest clones take up roughly 6.4% of the sample. CDR1 DFQATT and CDR2 SNEGSKA are derived from the germline V gene (reference sequence). The germline V end is reduced by 3 bases and the J end by 2 bases; junction bases left unmatched: 6. From the cysteine through the phenylalanine, the CDR3 covers 16 amino acids. The kept DNA is CDR3 alone, 48 bases in frame from the first base.

Notes on this clonotype: The antigen it binds to is not known. The sample holds no much larger clone one base away, and base qualities are not on file.

The specimen was blood, either unsorted or a sorted T cell fraction (not recorded which). The V and J segments used are TRBV20-1 and TRBJ2-6; TRBD1 lines up with 8 middle nucleotides. This sequence was found in a human donor who was either an allogeneic HSCT recipient or a stem cell or donor lymphocyte infusion donor (not recorded which). It is not recorded whose cells these are; they may come from a transplant donor. DNA sequence: TGCAGTGCTAGTCCAGGGGGCGCCCCTGGGGCCAACGTCCTGACTTTC. Translated, it reads CSASPGGAPGANVLTF.